This TCR beta chain came from a study of T cell responses to AZD1222 COVID-19 vaccine. Concerning this clone itself: Its matching antigen is unknown.

This CDR3 is 15 amino acids long. Germline CDR1 is KGHDR and CDR2 is SFDVKD. Trimming left V 4 bases short and J 6 bases short, with 18 bases between. General study findings and limits: In all cases, repertoires were sampled only after the peak T cell response. Spike-specific TCR breadth and depth both grew after two AZD1222 doses.

Assay: immunoSEQ multiplex PCR; the TCRdb copy retains only in-frame clones and omits some. The table has about 120,000 clones, 90% seen once. The clonotype was recovered from an adult in good health. J is TRBJ2-7 and V is TRBV24-1; a possible D gene is TRBD1 (7 bases). Source: peripheral blood, taken on day 0 of MenACWY control vaccination. CDR3 protein: CATSDPQGGKGEQYF. The CDR3 nucleotides are TGTGCCACCAGTGACCCCCAGGGGGGTAAGGGCGAGCAGTACTTC.